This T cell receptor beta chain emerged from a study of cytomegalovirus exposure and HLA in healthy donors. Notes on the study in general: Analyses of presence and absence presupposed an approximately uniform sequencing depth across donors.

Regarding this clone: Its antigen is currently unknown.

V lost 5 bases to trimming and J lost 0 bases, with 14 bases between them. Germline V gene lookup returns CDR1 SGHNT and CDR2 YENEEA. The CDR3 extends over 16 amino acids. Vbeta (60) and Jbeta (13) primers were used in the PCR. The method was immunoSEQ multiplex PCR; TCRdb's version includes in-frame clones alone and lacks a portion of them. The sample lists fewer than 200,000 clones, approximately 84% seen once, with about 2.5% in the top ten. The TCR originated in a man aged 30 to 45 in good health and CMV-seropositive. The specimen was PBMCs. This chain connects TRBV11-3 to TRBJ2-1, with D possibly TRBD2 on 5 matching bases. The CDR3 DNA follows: TGTGCCAGCAGCCTCCGGGGTGCTAGCTCCTACAATGAGCAGTTCTTC. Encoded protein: CASSLRGASSYNEQFF.